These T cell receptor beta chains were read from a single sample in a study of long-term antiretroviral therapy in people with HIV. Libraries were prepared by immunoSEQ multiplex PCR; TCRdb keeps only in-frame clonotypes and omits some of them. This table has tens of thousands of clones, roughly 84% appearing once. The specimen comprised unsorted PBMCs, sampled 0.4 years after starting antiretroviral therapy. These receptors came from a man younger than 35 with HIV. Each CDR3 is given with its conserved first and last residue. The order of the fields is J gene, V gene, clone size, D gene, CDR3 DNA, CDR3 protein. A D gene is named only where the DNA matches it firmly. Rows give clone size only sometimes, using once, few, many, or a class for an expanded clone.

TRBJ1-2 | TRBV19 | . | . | TGTGCCAGTAGTACAACTTCGAAATCCAACTATGGCTACACCTTC | CASSTTSKSNYGYTF
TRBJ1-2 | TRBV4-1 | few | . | TGCGCCAGCAGCCAAGATGAAGGCAGGCTTACGGATGGCTACACCTTC | CASSQDEGRLTDGYTF
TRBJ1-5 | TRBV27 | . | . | TGTGCCAGCGCCCCCCTAGGGGAGTTGGCGCCCCAGCATTTT | CASAPLGELAPQHF
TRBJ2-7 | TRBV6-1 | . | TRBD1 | TGTGCCAGCAGTGAATACCGGGACAGAACCTACGAGCAGTACTTC | CASSEYRDRTYEQYF
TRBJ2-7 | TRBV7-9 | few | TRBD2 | TGTGCCAGCCTAGCGGGTCCGGCCGTCTACGAGCAGTACTTC | CASLAGPAVYEQYF
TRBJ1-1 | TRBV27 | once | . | TGTGCCAGCAGTCCTACAGGGAACACTGAAGCTTTCTTT | CASSPTGNTEAFF
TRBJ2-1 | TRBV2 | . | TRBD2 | TGTGCCAGCATTGGACTAGCGGAGAGAAACAATGAGCAGTTCTTC | CASIGLAERNNEQFF
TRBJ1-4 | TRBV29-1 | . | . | TGCAGCGTCGCCGTGGGCAGCAGCCTTAATGAAAAACTGTTTTTT | CSVAVGSSLNEKLFF
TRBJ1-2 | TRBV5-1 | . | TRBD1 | TGCGCCAGCAGCACGGGACAGGCTCTCTATGGCTACACCTTC | CASSTGQALYGYTF
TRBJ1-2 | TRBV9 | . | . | TGTGCCAGCAGCGTAACCCCTGAGACCGCCGAACCCAACTATGGCTACACCTTC | CASSVTPETAEPNYGYTF
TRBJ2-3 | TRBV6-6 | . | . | TGTGCCAGCAGGCCGGGCCCCGGAGATACGCAGTATTTT | CASRPGPGDTQYF
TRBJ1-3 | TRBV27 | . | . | TGTGCCAGCAGTTTAGCCCCGGGGGGGCAGGGAAACACCATATATTTT | CASSLAPGGQGNTIYF
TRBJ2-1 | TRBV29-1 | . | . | TGCAGCGTTGGAGAATACAATGAGCAGTTCTTC | CSVGEYNEQFF
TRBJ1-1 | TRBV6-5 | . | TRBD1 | TGTGCCAGCAGTTCCACAGGGGCCATGAACACTGAAGCTTTCTTT | CASSSTGAMNTEAFF
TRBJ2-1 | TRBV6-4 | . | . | TGTGCCAGCAGTGCCTCAGGGCAGAGCGATGAGCAGTTCTTC | CASSASGQSDEQFF
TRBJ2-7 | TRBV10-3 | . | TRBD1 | TGTGCCATCAGTGAGTCCACTATGAGACAGGGGGTCCACGAGCAGTACTTC | CAISESTMRQGVHEQYF
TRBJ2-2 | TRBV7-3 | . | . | TGTGCCAGCAGCCCCTTTTCGGCGGGTTCGAACACCGGGGAGCTGTTTTTT | CASSPFSAGSNTGELFF
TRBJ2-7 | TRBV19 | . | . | TGTGCCAGTAGTAAACTATCGCCGGGAAAACACGAGCAGTACTTC | CASSKLSPGKHEQYF
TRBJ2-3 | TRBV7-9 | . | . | TGTGCCAGCAGCTTAGCGCGGGGACATCCTAGCACAGATACGCAGTATTTT | CASSLARGHPSTDTQYF
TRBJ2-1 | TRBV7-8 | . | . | TGTGCCAGCAGCTTAGCGCCGGCACAAAGGAGCTCCTACAATGAGCAGTTCTTC | CASSLAPAQRSSYNEQFF
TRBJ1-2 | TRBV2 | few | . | TGTGCCAGCAGTGTGGCCCAGGGCCATGGCTACACCTTC | CASSVAQGHGYTF
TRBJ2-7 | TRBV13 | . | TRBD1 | TGTGCCAGCAGCTACAGGAACAGGGGTCTGGACGAGCAGTACTTC | CASSYRNRGLDEQYF
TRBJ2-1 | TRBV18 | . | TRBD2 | TGTGCCAGCTCACCACGGGAGGGTTCGTACAATGAGCAGTTCTTC | CASSPREGSYNEQFF
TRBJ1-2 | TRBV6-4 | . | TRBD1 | TGTGCCAGCAGAGGGACAGGGGGCGCGAACTATGGCTACACCTTC | CASRGTGGANYGYTF
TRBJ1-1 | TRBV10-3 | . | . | TGTGCCATCAGTCCACCCGACGGTCCGAACACTGAAGCTTTCTTT | CAISPPDGPNTEAFF
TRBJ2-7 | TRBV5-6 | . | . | TGTGCCAGCAGCTTAGAGAGGACATACTACGAGCAGTACTTC | CASSLERTYYEQYF
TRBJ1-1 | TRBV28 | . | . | TGTGCCAGCAGTCTGGGGAGGGACACTGAAGCTTTCTTT | CASSLGRDTEAFF
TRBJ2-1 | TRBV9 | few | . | TGTGCCAGCAGCGTAGCTACGACAGGTTACACCTACAATGAGCAGTTCTTC | CASSVATTGYTYNEQFF
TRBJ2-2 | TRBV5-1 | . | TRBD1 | TGCGCCAGCAGCTTGGGAGGACAGGGAAGGAACACCGGGGAGCTGTTTTTT | CASSLGGQGRNTGELFF
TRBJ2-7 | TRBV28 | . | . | TGTGCCAGCAGTTCAATAGAAATGGGTGAGCAGTACTTC | CASSSIEMGEQYF
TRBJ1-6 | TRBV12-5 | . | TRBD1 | TGTGCTAGTGGTTTGGTTCTGGGACAGGGGCGAAATTCACCCCTCCACTTT | CASGLVLGQGRNSPLHF
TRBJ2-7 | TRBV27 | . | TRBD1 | TGTGCCAGCAGTGCCGGGACAGGGGGCTGGGAGCAGTACTTC | CASSAGTGGWEQYF
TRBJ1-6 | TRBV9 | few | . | TGTGCCAGCAGCGTAGGTGGGATTGGGCTCAATTCACCCCTCCACTTT | CASSVGGIGLNSPLHF
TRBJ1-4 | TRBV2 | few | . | TGTGCCAGCAGTACCGGACGCGGCGCAACTAATGAAAAACTGTTTTTT | CASSTGRGATNEKLFF